The text below deals with one T cell receptor (beta chain). Its target is not known. Libraries were prepared by immunoSEQ multiplex PCR; TCRdb keeps only in-frame clonotypes and omits some of them. The profile shows some 150,000 clones, approximately 83% of them singletons. This entry is derived from a study of T cell responses to AZD1222 COVID-19 vaccine. Study findings and constraints: White British ancestry dominated among donors, who included more females, and clonal diversity was possibly underestimated. Spike was spanned by vaccine-associated CD4 TCRs, with dominance at 160-218 and 743-854. Per reports, nearly half of all spike-specific TCRs target regions that are unmutated in variants. When two AZD1222 doses had been given, Spike-specific TCR breadth and depth rose.

The CDR3 runs to 13 residues. Deletions cut 5 bases from V and 2 bases from J, with 11 bases between. Germline V gene sequence: CDR1 SGHRS, CDR2 YFSETQ. The clonotype originates from an adult in good health. The sequences come from peripheral blood, collected on day 0 of AZD1222 vaccination. V usage is TRBV5-1 and J usage is TRBJ2-7, with D maybe TRBD2 (6 bases). The CDR3 DNA sequence: TGCGCCAGCAGGGAGGGAGACCCCTACGAGCAGTACTTC. It is translated as CASREGDPYEQYF.